The 15 T cell receptor beta chains in this list originate from one sample, sequenced in a study of Ad26.COV2.S vaccination and SARS-CoV-2 variants. The assay was immunoSEQ multiplex PCR, and TCRdb's table has in-frame clones only and misses some. Of some 180,000 clones listed, roughly 85% are singletons. Specimen: peripheral blood, collected after recovery from COVID-19. The receptors were gathered from a human donor who had recovered from COVID-19.

The chain joins TRBV5-1 to TRBJ2-3; maybe TRBD2 (7 bases). This CDR3 is built from 14 residues. The germline V gene has CDR1 SGHRS and CDR2 YFSETQ. The V gene lost 6 bases and the J gene lost 1 base, with 12 bases spanning the gap. The CDR3 loop is CASKEGGRTDTQYF. The CDR3 nucleotides are TGCGCCAGCAAAGAGGGGGGGCGCACAGATACGCAGTATTTT.

The gene calls are TRBV9 and TRBJ2-1; D is possibly TRBD1 (5 bases). Germline V CDR1 and CDR2: SGDLS, YYNGEE. There are 15 residues in the CDR3. With 3 bases removed from V and 3 bases from J, the gap between germline ends came to 13 bases. CDR3 coding DNA: TGTGCCAGCAGCGGAGGTGGGGCCCACTACAATGAGCAGTTCTTC. Amino acid sequence: CASSGGGAHYNEQFF.

The gene calls are TRBV18 and TRBJ1-5, with TRBD1 matching over 7 bases. CDR3 length equals 15 residues. Trimming removed 3 bases from V and 5 bases from J; junction bases left unmatched: 7. The germline gives CDR1 KGHSH, CDR2 LQKENI. CDR3 residues: CASSPDRLGDQPQHF. The CDR3 nucleotides read TGTGCCAGCTCACCGGACAGGTTGGGGGATCAGCCCCAGCATTTT.

The chain recombines TRBV27 with TRBJ2-3; D not resolved. V was shortened by 2 bases and J by 4 bases, with 13 bases between the two germline ends. This CDR3 has 15 amino acids. The germline CDR1 and CDR2 sequences are MNHEY and SMNVEV (reference sequence). Written as DNA, the CDR3 is TGTGCCAGCAGTTTACAGCCCCACCAGGCAGATACGCAGTATTTT. Translating it yields CASSLQPHQADTQYF.

This chain uses TRBV28 with TRBJ2-7, with 13 bases lining up with TRBD2. The CDR3 consists of 19 residues. Germline CDR1 MDHEN, CDR2 SYDVKM. V lost 5 bases and J lost 6; bases outside the gene matches: 19. CDR3 coding DNA: TGTGCCAGCAGTCCTCACACGAACTTACTAGCGGGGGGGCCCGTCGAGCAGTACTTC. Protein product: CASSPHTNLLAGGPVEQYF.

V is TRBV3-1 (or the pseudogene TRBV3-2) and J is TRBJ2-1; D is undetermined. The V and J ends lost 2 bases and 0 bases respectively, with 8 bases between them. The germline V gene encodes CDR1 LGHDT and CDR2 YNNKEL (reference sequence). The CDR3 consists of 15 residues. DNA of the CDR3: TGTGCCAGCAGCCAATCCCGATTCTCCTACAATGAGCAGTTCTTC. Translating gives CASSQSRFSYNEQFF.

V and J are TRBV14 and TRBJ2-2; no clear D. V lost 8 bases to trimming and J lost 0 bases, with 1 base between them. Germline CDR1 reads SGHDN; CDR2 reads FVKESK. This CDR3 has 11 residues. This chain's CDR3 is CASSNTGELFF. The CDR3 region has the DNA TGTGCCAGCTCGAACACCGGGGAGCTGTTTTTT.

The DNA for the CDR3 is TGTGCCAGCAGCCTGGCAGGATTTACCTACGAGCAGTACTTC. It is translated as CASSLAGFTYEQYF. The chain recombines TRBV14 with TRBJ2-7, with D hard to call. The CDR3 runs to 14 residues. The germline gives CDR1 SGHDN, CDR2 FVKESK. Trimming removed 4 bases at V and 2 bases at J, with 12 bases between. The variable domain in full, with the rest retrieved from reference TRBV14 and TRBJ2-7, is EAGVTQFPSHSVIEKGQTVTLRCDPISGHDNLYWYRRVMGKEIKFLLHFVKESKQDESGMPNNRFLAERTGGTYSTLKVQPAELEDSGVYFCASSLAGFTYEQYFGPGTRLTVT.

CDR3 protein: CASRAGGSEQYF. The CDR3 nucleotides are TGTGCCAGCCGCGCAGGGGGCTCCGAGCAGTACTTC. The gene calls are TRBV6-5 and TRBJ2-7; TRBD1 matches at 8 bases. CDR1 and CDR2 (germline): MNHEY, SVGAGI. V dropped 8 bases and J dropped 6; count of bases not matched to a gene: 6. The length of the CDR3 is 12 residues.

This chain joins TRBV18 and TRBJ1-1; TRBD1 matches 12 bases. The CDR3 sequence is 15 residues long. The junction had 4 bases not matched to a gene; V was cut back by 3 bases and J by 5 bases. Germline CDR1 reads KGHSH; CDR2 reads LQKENI. CDR3 sequence (DNA): TGTGCCAGCTCACCGGGACAGGGGGCTTGGACTGAAGCTTTCTTT. It translates to CASSPGQGAWTEAFF.

The rearrangement joins TRBV12-3 or TRBV12-4 to TRBJ2-7, with D possibly matching TRBD1 (5 bases). The CDR3 sequence is 12 residues long. The V end lost 3 bases, the J end lost 6 bases, and 9 bases lay between the germline ends. CDR3 DNA: TGTGCCAGCAGTTTTAGTGGGGCCGAGCAGTACTTC. Protein product: CASSFSGAEQYF.

The genes are TRBV2 and TRBJ1-6; a weak D match, TRBD1 (5 bases). Germline V gene lookup returns CDR1 SNHLY and CDR2 FYNNEI. V was cut by 4 bases and J by 9 bases, with 16 bases left in between. The CDR3 runs 15 residues. DNA for the CDR3: TGTGCCAGCAGTGTAGGGGACCATAGAGGTTCACCCCTCCACTTT. Residues: CASSVGDHRGSPLHF.

The chain uses TRBV10-3 and TRBJ2-3; D is ambiguous. Trimming left V 5 bases short and J 6 bases short, with 9 bases between. This CDR3 region has 12 residues. Germline loops: CDR1 ENHRY, CDR2 SYGVKD. The CDR3 DNA reads TGTGCCATCAGTTTCGGACGGGATACGCAGTATTTT. It specifies CAISFGRDTQYF.

This chain links TRBV7-8 with TRBJ2-3; 11 positions agree with TRBD2. Germline V gene data show CDR1 as SGHVS and CDR2 as FQNEAQ. The CDR3 is 16 residues long. The J segment lost 2 bases and the V segment lost 3 bases, leaving 4 bases of the junction unmatched. The CDR3 region is CASSFPGLADTDTQYF. The CDR3 nucleotides are TGTGCCAGCAGCTTTCCGGGACTAGCGGACACAGATACGCAGTATTTT.

This clone has just one count. The rearrangement joins TRBV28 to TRBJ1-6; D call uncertain. From germline, CDR1 is MDHEN and CDR2 SYDVKM. V dropped 7 bases and J dropped 5 bases, with 12 bases sitting between them. The CDR3 consists of 14 residues. The CDR3 reads CASTPGPHNSPLHF. The CDR3 DNA sequence: TGTGCCAGCACACCGGGTCCCCATAATTCACCCCTCCACTTT.